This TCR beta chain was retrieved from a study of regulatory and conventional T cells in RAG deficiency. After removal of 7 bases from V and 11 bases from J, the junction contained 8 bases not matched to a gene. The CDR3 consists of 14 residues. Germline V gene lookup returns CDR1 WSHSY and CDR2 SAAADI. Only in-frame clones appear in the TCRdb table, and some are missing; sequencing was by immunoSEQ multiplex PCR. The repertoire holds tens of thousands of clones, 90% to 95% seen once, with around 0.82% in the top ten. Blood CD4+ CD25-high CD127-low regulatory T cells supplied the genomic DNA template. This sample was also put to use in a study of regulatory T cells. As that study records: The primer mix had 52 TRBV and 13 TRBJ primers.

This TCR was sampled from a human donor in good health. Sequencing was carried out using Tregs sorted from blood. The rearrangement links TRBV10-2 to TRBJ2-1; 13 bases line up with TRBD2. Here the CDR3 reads CASTVGLAGTKQFF. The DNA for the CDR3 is TGCGCCAGCACCGTGGGACTAGCGGGAACAAAGCAGTTCTTC.